This T cell receptor beta chain was sequenced for a study of T cells in Graves' hyperthyroidism and ophthalmopathy (dated by TCRdb to between 2018 and 2021). Regarding the research as a whole: Peripheral blood was sampled at the time of initial diagnosis, prior to any treatment. The 75 to 100 discovery patients were randomly split 7:3 into training and test sets. Thyroid tissue and blood T-cell repertoires from more than 5 Graves' hyperthyroidism patients were also compared in the study. TCR V-J signatures able to tell the groups apart were searched for in a discovery cohort of about a hundred patients, of whom roughly 42 had Graves' ophthalmopathy and 57 had stable Graves' hyperthyroidism. Whether ophthalmopathy could be predicted prospectively was tested in an independent validation cohort made up of under 20 hyperthyroidism patients plus 17 patients who later progressed to ophthalmopathy. The paper reports TCR Vbeta CDR3 sequencing of roughly 140 peripheral blood samples: around 41 ophthalmopathy, fewer than 80 hyperthyroidism and 17 progressor patients. Once sampling was done, hyperthyroidism patients were given methimazole at a starting dose of 30 mg daily, whereas ophthalmopathy patients were given high-dose intravenous methylprednisolone. Study-wide conclusions, independent of this receptor: Blood samples also contained most of the expanded thyroid clonotypes (frequency above 0.001), which suggests that blood repertoires may reflect thyroid immune responses. No statistical method was used to fix the sample size in advance, and group allocation was not hidden from the investigators. In validation, progression to ophthalmopathy was predicted by the model with roughly 71% sensitivity and about 72% specificity, a median of 6.5 months before onset. In cross-validation, a model built on a 13 V-J signature told ophthalmopathy apart from stable hyperthyroidism with under 90% sensitivity and roughly 81% specificity, and in testing the same model reached 80%/75%.

Taken from the germline V gene (reference sequence), the CDR1 and CDR2 loops are DFQATT and SNEGSKA. The trim is 7 bases for V and 0 bases for J, with a gap of 9 bases between the germline ends. The CDR3 numbers 12 residues from cysteine through phenylalanine. The kept DNA is CDR3 alone, 36 bases in frame from the first base. TCR beta CDR3 regions were amplified from RNA transcripts. A first-round RT-PCR of the TCR CDR3 used the HTBI primer set with the Qiagen OneStep RT-PCR kit. The libraries were constructed in a second round of multiplex PCR and then size-selected and purified. Sequencing of the libraries was done on an Illumina HiSeq2000 using paired-end 100 bp reads. As for the authors' bioinformatics: SOAPnuke was used to process the raw data, removing reads that contained adapters or uncalled bases, had a mean Phred below 15, or lacked an exact match to the constant primer or identifier. High-quality paired reads were merged with COPE v1.2.5, and unique nucleotide sequences were defined as clonotypes. MiTCR v1.1 was used to align clonotypes to the IMGT TRBV, TRBD and TRBJ reference segments. The analysis included only V-J combinations with a frequency above 0.0001, which together covered 99.2% of the repertoires. The TCS score was defined as F50 (clonal expansion) divided by E x V (chaos), with BLOSUM62-based TCRdist calculated between CDR3 peptides within each V-J. Welch's t-statistics and random forest reduced 500 to 650 V-J features to 13, which were used in a naive Bayes classifier (R e1071). TCRdb took the public reads, trimmed them with fastp at Q25, ran MiXCR for clone calling and kept in-frame beta chains. When rows share a CDR3 protein, they turn into one entry using the most common DNA and genes. The V and J calls come from TCRdb's annotation, not from the publication. This sample comprises 350,000 to 400,000 distinct CDR3 sequences, around 14% of them detected only once. The ten largest clones add up to roughly 9.6% of the sample.

For this clonotype: It lacks a known antigen. No base quality information exists; no much larger clone differs at one position.

A patient counted as having stable Graves' hyperthyroidism if no progression to ophthalmopathy occurred over 18 months of follow-up. The hyperthyroidism patients were between 18 and 65 years old and newly diagnosed, with a disease duration of less than 2 months. The study excluded patients with uncontrolled infections, other autoimmune diseases, pregnancy or lactation. Diagnoses were established on the basis of clinical symptoms, serum thyroxine and TRAb, thyroid ultrasound, and orbital computed tomography. PBMCs were isolated from approximately 10 ml of fresh peripheral blood by Ficoll-Paque density gradient centrifugation. Trizol reagent was used to extract total RNA, and RNA quality was then checked on an Agilent 2100 Bioanalyzer.

The V and J genes are TRBV20-1 and TRBJ1-2, with no reliable assignment of the D segment. The sequenced material came from blood. This TCR derives from a woman aged 55-69 years with Graves' hyperthyroidism. The CDR3 loop reads CSVGPANYGYTF. The DNA reads as follows: TGCAGTGTGGGCCCAGCTAACTATGGCTACACCTTC.